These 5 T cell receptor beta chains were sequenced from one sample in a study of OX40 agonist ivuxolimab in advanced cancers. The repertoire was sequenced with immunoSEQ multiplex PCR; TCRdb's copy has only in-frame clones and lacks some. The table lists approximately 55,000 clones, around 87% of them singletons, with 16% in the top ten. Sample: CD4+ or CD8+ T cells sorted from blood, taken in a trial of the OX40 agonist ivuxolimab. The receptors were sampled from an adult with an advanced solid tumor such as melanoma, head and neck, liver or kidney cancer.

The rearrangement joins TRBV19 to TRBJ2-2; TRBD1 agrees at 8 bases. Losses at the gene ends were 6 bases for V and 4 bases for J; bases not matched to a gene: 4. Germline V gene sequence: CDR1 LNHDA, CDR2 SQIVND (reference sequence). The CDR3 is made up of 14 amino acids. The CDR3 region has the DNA TGTGCCAGTAGATGGGACAGGATCACCGGGGAGCTGTTTTTT. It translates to CASRWDRITGELFF. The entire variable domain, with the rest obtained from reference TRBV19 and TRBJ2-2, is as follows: DGGITQSPKYLFRKEGQNVTLSCEQNLNHDAMYWYRQDPGQGLRLIYYSQIVNDFQKGDIAEGYSVSREKKESFPLTVTSAQKNPTAFYLCASRWDRITGELFFGEGSRLTVL.

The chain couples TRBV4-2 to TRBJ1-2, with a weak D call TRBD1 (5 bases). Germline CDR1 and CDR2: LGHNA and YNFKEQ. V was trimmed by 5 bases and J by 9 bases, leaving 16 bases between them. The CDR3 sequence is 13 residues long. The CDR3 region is CASSKDTAFRYTF. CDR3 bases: TGTGCCAGCAGCAAGGACACGGCCTTCCGCTACACCTTC.

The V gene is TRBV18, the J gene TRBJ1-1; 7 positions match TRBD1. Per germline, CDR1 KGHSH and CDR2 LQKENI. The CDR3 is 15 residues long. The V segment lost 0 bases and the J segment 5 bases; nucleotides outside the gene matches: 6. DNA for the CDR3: TGTGCCAGCTCACCACCAGAGGGGGCCGGAACTGAAGCTTTCTTT. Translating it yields CASSPPEGAGTEAFF. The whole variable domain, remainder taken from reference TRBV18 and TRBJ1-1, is NAGVMQNPRHLVRRRGQEARLRCSPMKGHSHVYWYRQLPEEGLKFMVYLQKENIIDESGMPKERFSAEFPKEGPSILRIQQVVRGDSAAYFCASSPPEGAGTEAFFGQGTRLTVV.

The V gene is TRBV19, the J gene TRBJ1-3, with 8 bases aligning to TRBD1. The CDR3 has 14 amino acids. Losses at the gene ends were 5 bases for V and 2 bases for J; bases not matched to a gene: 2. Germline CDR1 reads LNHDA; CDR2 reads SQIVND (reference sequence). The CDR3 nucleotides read TGTGCCAGTAGTGAGGACAGGGCTGGAAACACCATATATTTT. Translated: CASSEDRAGNTIYF.

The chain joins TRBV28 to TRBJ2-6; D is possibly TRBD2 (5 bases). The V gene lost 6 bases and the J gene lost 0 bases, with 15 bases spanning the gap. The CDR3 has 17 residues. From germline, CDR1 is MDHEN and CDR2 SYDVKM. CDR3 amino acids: CASSPDLSSSGANVLTF. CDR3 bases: TGTGCCAGCAGCCCGGACTTATCAAGCTCTGGGGCCAACGTCCTGACTTTC.